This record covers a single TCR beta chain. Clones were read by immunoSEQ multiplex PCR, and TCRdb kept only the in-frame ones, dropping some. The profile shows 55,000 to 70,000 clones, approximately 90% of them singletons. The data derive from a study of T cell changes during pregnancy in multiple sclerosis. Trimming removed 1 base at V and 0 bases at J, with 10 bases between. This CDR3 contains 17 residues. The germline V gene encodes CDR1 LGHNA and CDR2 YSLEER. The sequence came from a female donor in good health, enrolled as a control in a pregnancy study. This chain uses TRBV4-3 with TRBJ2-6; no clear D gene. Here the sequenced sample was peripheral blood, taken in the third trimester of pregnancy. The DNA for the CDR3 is TGCGCCAGCAGCCAAGCGACACCGTACTCTGGGGCCAACGTCCTGACTTTC. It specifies CASSQATPYSGANVLTF.